This T cell receptor beta chain was identified in a study of blood T cell repertoires in COVID-19. In the study overall: Both acute and convalescent COVID-19 samples were obtained from the United States, Italy and Spain. T cells, B-cell-depleted T cells, or PBMCs supplied cDNA or gDNA.

In the original processing: Amplification of reference gene primers was used by the study to estimate nucleated cell counts. Data came from immunoSEQ multiplex PCR; TCRdb stores just in-frame clones and leaves some out. V, J and clone size are those of that table, while D and trimming were read from the DNA. The table includes 180,000 or so clones, almost 85% detected once. Germline CDR1 and CDR2: SGHTS and YDEGEE. This CDR3 has 13 residues. V was cut by 2 bases and J by 8 bases, with 11 bases left in between. The sample taken for sequencing was peripheral blood. This clonotype was obtained from a man aged 40-55 years who had recovered from COVID-19. J is TRBJ1-5 and V is TRBV5-8; no clear D gene. In nucleotides, the CDR3 is TGTGCCAGCAGCTTAGTTCGAGGAAAGCCCCAGCATTTT. Amino acids: CASSLVRGKPQHF.